The text below deals with one T cell receptor beta chain. This clone came up once. Its antigen target is currently unknown. Nothing much larger sits one base from this clone, and base qualities are not available. This record belongs to a study of T cell responses to AZD1222 COVID-19 vaccine (dated by TCRdb to the early 2020s). The study in broad terms: AZD1222 recipients with second doses at about 4 weeks or about 12 weeks were pooled, because spike-specific TCR depth and breadth did not differ between schedules. Trial participants were enrolled by age into subgroups of 18-55, 56-69 and 70-plus years, and roughly 150, 30 and 60 TCR-sequenced participants, respectively, were included in these subgroups. A total of 230 to 250 trial participants underwent TCR sequencing, of whom 207 had received two doses of AZD1222 and around 26 had received two doses of the MenACWY control vaccine.

The investigation overall reported the following: In the small 56-69-year group, the increase in depth fell short of significance, most likely because of low power. Because no day 14 peak-response samples were available, the repertoires could be characterized only after the peak T cell response. A significant rise in spike-specific TCR breadth and depth was observed after two AZD1222 doses relative to day 0 and relative to MenACWY recipients. Epitopes outside the regions mutated in the B.1.351 and B.1.1.7 variants were reportedly recognized by nearly half of the unique spike-specific TCRs. Participants were mostly white British, with more females than males. The authors suggested clonal diversity may have been underestimated. Conclusions about previously exposed vaccinees are limited, since just five or six AZD1222 recipients were seropositive for SARS-CoV-2 at baseline. The whole spike protein was spanned by vaccine-associated CD4 TCRs, and dominant responses were seen in regions 160-218 and 743-854.

The CDR1 and CDR2 encoded by the germline V gene are MNHEY and SVGEGT. The CDR3 holds 15 amino acids from the cysteine to the phenylalanine. This entry keeps only the CDR3 DNA: 45 bases, framed from base 1. V is trimmed back by 5 bases and J by 0 bases, and the junction contains 4 bases that no gene match accounts for. The CDR3 regions of human TCRbeta chains were analyzed by immunosequencing. Per the authors' processing: TCRs in the repertoires were matched against a reference library of SARS-CoV-2-specific TCRs that had been generated with the MIRA antigen-specificity platform. Breadth was defined as the fraction of unique TCRs that were SARS-CoV-2-associated, and depth was defined as the fraction of total T cells that were SARS-CoV-2-associated. Using the MIRA data, every spike-specific TCR was mapped to the spike region that the TCR reacted to and assigned to either a CD4 or a CD8 class. Log10-transformed breadth and depth values were compared by one-way ANOVA with Sidak's multiple comparisons tests. Entries here come from immuneACCESS through TCRdb and include only in-frame sequences with V and J called. Some clones fail to appear in such tables; in the studies checked, an unresolved V gene covers under half of the shortfall, and the cause of the remainder is unknown. The D gene and trimming were derived from the DNA, and the V and J assignments and clone size from that table. This sample has around 150,000 clones in its table, and around 94% of those were observed once. Clones ranked in the top ten supply around 1.3% of the sample.

What the time point label conveys for this sample: baseline before first vaccination. Vaccinee samples were obtained from the UK trials COV001 and COV002, which included a single-blind randomized controlled phase 2/3 trial of AZD1222 (ChAdOx1 nCoV-19) in healthy adults. For TCRbeta chain sequencing, PBMC samples were collected from trial participants at day 0 and at day 28 after the second dose. Sequencing was performed on peripheral blood, taken on day 0 of AZD1222 vaccination. The V and J genes are TRBV6-2 or TRBV6-3 and TRBJ1-5; 7 bases in the middle match TRBD1. The receptor's source is an adult in good health. The nucleotide sequence is given as TGTGCCAGCAGTGGATGGGACAGTAGCAATCAGCCCCAGCATTTT. Translated, this gives CASSGWDSSNQPQHF.